This is a list of T cell receptor beta chains from one sample in a study of CD8 T cells in ankylosing spondylitis. Via MiXCR, TCRdb re-called the 5' RACE reads, giving one row per CDR3 protein. The sample comprises 200,000 to 250,000 distinct CDR3 sequences, about a sixth of which are singletons, and roughly 46% rests with the top ten. Sequenced input: blood, either unsorted or a sorted T cell fraction (not recorded which). Source of these receptors: a male donor with ankylosing spondylitis. Both conserved end residues are part of each CDR3. The order of the fields is V gene, clone size, D gene, CDR3 length, J gene, CDR3 protein, CDR3 DNA. A D gene is named only where the DNA matches it firmly. Size values are once, few and many counts, or a class for expanded clones, and some rows have none.

TRBV29-1	many	.	12	TRBJ1-1	CSVLGENTEAFF	TGCAGCGTTCTGGGGGAGAACACTGAAGCTTTCTTT
TRBV7-9	few	.	13	TRBJ2-7	CASCAGSSYEQYF	TGTGCCAGTTGCGCCGGGAGCTCCTACGAGCAGTACTTC
TRBV7-2	few	TRBD2	17	TRBJ2-2	CASSLLPGLAGGGELFF	TGTGCCAGCAGCTTATTACCAGGACTAGCGGGAGGCGGGGAGCTGTTTTTT
TRBV4-1	.	TRBD1	17	TRBJ2-3	CASSQGTRTGGGDTQYF	TGCGCCAGCAGCCAAGGAACCCGGACAGGGGGAGGCGATACGCAGTATTTT
TRBV27	.	.	16	TRBJ2-2	CASDFRVLRNTGELFF	TGTGCCAGTGATTTCAGAGTTTTACGGAACACCGGGGAGCTGTTTTTT
TRBV4-1	.	.	15	TRBJ1-5	CASSYSSTTGQPQHF	TGCGCCAGCAGCTACTCTAGCACCACGGGTCAGCCCCAGCATTTT
TRBV5-6	many	TRBD1	14	TRBJ1-1	CASSLAPGGAEAFF	TGTGCCAGCAGCTTGGCTCCAGGGGGTGCCGAAGCTTTCTTT
TRBV4-1	few	.	14	TRBJ1-1	CASSQDGTLDEAFF	TGCGCCAGCAGCCAAGACGGGACACTCGATGAAGCTTTCTTT
TRBV27	few	.	15	TRBJ2-2	CASSSGTAYTGELFF	TGTGCCAGCAGTTCCGGGACGGCCTACACCGGGGAGCTGTTTTTT
TRBV4-1	many	TRBD2	15	TRBJ2-1	CASSQGSGRGNEQFF	TGCGCCAGCAGCCAAGGGAGCGGGAGGGGGAATGAGCAGTTCTTC
TRBV6-1	.	TRBD2	18	TRBJ2-2	CASSQTSGGPYVAGELFF	TGTGCCAGCAGCCAAACTAGCGGGGGCCCCTATGTCGCCGGGGAGCTGTTTTTT
TRBV12-3/TRBV12-4	many	TRBD1	16	TRBJ1-6	CASSARTGGWNSPLHF	TGTGCCAGCAGTGCTCGGACAGGGGGCTGGAATTCACCCCTCCACTTT
TRBV20-1	few	TRBD2	15	TRBJ2-1	CSLAGGKSSYNEQFF	TGCAGCCTAGCGGGGGGAAAGAGCTCCTACAATGAGCAGTTCTTC
TRBV20-1	.	TRBD1	15	TRBJ2-2	CSAEDRDRGIGELFF	TGCAGTGCGGAGGACCGGGACAGGGGGATCGGGGAGCTGTTTTTT
TRBV7-9	few	.	12	TRBJ2-7	CASSQGLAEQYF	TGTGCCAGCAGCCAGGGGCTAGCCGAGCAGTACTTC
TRBV20-1	few	.	16	TRBJ2-2	CSARDGQAHYTGELFF	TGCAGTGCTAGAGATGGACAAGCTCATTACACCGGGGAGCTGTTTTTT
TRBV20-1	.	TRBD1	16	TRBJ1-1	CSARDIRTGESTEAFF	TGCAGTGCTAGAGATATCCGGACAGGGGAGAGCACTGAAGCTTTCTTT
TRBV7-8	many	TRBD2	13	TRBJ2-1	CASSTSEDNEQFF	TGTGCCAGCAGCACTAGCGAGGACAATGAGCAGTTCTTC
TRBV2	.	.	14	TRBJ2-1	CASSAGLGGNEQFF	TGTGCCAGCAGCGCCGGACTCGGAGGCAATGAGCAGTTCTTC
TRBV5-6	.	.	14	TRBJ2-7	CASNLGGSTYEQYF	TGTGCCAGCAACCTAGGAGGTTCAACCTACGAGCAGTACTTC
TRBV7-9	.	TRBD1	15	TRBJ2-5	CASSLAITGAETQYF	TGTGCCAGCAGCTTAGCGATTACAGGGGCAGAGACCCAGTACTTC
TRBV9	many	.	12	TRBJ2-1	CASSVASNEQFF	TGTGCCAGCAGCGTAGCTTCGAATGAGCAGTTCTTC
TRBV2	.	.	15	TRBJ1-1	CASSEPQGIGTEAFF	TGTGCCAGCAGTGAACCCCAGGGCATAGGCACTGAAGCTTTCTTT
TRBV6-1	.	.	15	TRBJ1-2	CASTLSRVGDYGYTF	TGTGCCAGCACCCTATCGAGGGTAGGGGACTATGGCTACACCTTC
TRBV24-1	few	TRBD2	16	TRBJ2-2	CATSDWTSGSVGELFF	TGTGCCACCAGTGATTGGACTAGCGGGAGTGTCGGGGAGCTGTTTTTT
TRBV12-3/TRBV12-4	few	.	13	TRBJ2-5	CASNLGPEETQYF	TGTGCCAGCAACCTGGGGCCAGAAGAGACCCAGTACTTC
TRBV4-3	.	.	11	TRBJ2-7	CASSQGNEQYF	TGCGCCAGCAGCCAGGGGAACGAGCAGTACTTC
TRBV12-3/TRBV12-4	many	.	13	TRBJ2-7	CASSSDSLYEQYF	TGTGCCAGCAGTTCGGACAGCCTCTACGAGCAGTACTTC
TRBV7-5	.	.	19	TRBJ2-3	CIPVPAARMGVGKRDTQYF	.
TRBV4-1	few	TRBD2	17	TRBJ2-1	CASSQGPREGVYNEQFF	TGCGCCAGCAGCCAAGGCCCCCGGGAGGGAGTCTACAATGAGCAGTTCTTC
TRBV4-1	.	TRBD2	16	TRBJ2-1	CASSQAGTSGSNEQFF	TGCGCCAGCAGCCAGGCCGGGACTAGCGGGAGCAATGAGCAGTTCTTC
TRBV7-2	.	.	15	TRBJ2-4	CASSLPEGGRDIQYF	TGTGCCAGCAGCTTACCAGAGGGGGGTCGGGACATTCAGTACTTC
TRBV7-6	.	.	12	TRBJ2-5	CASRGLEETQYF	TGTGCCAGCAGAGGACTGGAAGAGACCCAGTACTTC
TRBV12-3/TRBV12-4	few	TRBD1	14	TRBJ1-2	CASSPPGQGKGYTF	TGTGCCAGCAGCCCTCCGGGACAGGGTAAGGGCTACACCTTC